This T cell receptor beta chain is from a study of CD8 T cells in Susac syndrome. The length of the CDR3 is 13 residues. V gave up 5 bases and J gave up 10 bases; unmatched junction bases: 2. The V gene's germline CDR1 is MNHEY and CDR2 SMNVEV (reference sequence). Random hexamers were used to reverse transcribe an amount of about 0.45 to 1 ug RNA. immunoSEQ multiplex PCR amplified TCR beta CDR3 across 54 Vbeta, 13 Jbeta. Each CDR3 protein gets one entry after TCRdb re-called the immunoSEQ multiplex PCR reads with MiXCR. The sample records around 130,000 distinct CDR3 sequences, roughly 92% being singletons. It was negative isolation that provided the CD8+ and CD4+ T cells, whereas TEMRA cells were enriched by FACS.

This chain joins TRBV27 and TRBJ1-6; 10 nucleotides match TRBD1. Sequenced sample: CD4+ T cells from PBMCs. The TCR sequence derives from a human donor in good health. The CDR3, as DNA: TGTGCCAGCAGTCAGGACAGGGGGTCACCCCTCCACTTT. It yields the protein CASSQDRGSPLHF.